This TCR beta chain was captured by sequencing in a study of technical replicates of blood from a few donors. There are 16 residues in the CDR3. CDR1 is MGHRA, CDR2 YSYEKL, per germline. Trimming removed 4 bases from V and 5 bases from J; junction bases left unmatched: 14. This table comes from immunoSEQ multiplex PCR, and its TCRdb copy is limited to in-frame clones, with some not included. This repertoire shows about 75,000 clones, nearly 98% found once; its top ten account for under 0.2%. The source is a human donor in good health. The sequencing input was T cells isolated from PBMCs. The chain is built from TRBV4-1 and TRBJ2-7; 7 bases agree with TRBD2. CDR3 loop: CASSPSGGLSPHEQYF. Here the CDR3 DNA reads TGCGCCAGCAGCCCCTCGGGGGGACTATCCCCACACGAGCAGTACTTC.